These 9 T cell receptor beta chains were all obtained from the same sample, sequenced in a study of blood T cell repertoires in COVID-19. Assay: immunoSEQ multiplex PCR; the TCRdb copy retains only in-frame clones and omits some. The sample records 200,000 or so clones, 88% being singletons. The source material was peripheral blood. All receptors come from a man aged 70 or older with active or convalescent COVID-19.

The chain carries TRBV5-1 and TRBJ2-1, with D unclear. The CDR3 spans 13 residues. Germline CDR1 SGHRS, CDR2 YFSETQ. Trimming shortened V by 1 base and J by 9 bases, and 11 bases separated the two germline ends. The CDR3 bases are TGCGCCAGCAGCTTGCTCCAGTTAAGTGAGCAGTTCTTC. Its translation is CASSLLQLSEQFF.

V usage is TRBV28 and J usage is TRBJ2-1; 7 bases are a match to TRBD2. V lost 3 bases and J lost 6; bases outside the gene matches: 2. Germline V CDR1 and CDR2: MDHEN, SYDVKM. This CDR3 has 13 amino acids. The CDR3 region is CASSLGGFNEQFF. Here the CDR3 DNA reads TGTGCCAGCAGTTTGGGAGGGTTCAATGAGCAGTTCTTC.

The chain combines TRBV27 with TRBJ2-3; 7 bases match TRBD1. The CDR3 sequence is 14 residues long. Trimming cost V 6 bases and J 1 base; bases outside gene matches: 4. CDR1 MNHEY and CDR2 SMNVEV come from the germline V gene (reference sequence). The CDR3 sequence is CASRVGQGTDTQYF. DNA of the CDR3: TGTGCCAGCAGGGTAGGACAGGGCACAGATACGCAGTATTTT.

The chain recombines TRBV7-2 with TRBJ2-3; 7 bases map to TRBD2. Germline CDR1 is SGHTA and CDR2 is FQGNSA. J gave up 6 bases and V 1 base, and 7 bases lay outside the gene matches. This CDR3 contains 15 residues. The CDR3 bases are TGTGCCAGCAGCTTAGGGGGCGGGGGTGCGGATACGCAGTATTTT. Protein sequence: CASSLGGGGADTQYF.

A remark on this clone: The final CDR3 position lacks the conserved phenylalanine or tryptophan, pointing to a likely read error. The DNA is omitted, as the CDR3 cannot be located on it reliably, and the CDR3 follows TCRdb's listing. The chain's CDR3 is CASSQATLAGALSL. The rearrangement joins TRBV4-1 to TRBJ2-4; the DNA was not used to check the table's D call, TRBD2. Germline CDR1 is MGHRA and CDR2 is YSYEKL. The CDR3 has 14 residues if both end residues are counted.

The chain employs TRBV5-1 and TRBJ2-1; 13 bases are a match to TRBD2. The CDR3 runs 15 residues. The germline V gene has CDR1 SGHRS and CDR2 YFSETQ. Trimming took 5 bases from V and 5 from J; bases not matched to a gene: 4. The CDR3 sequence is CASRQGLAGNNEQFF. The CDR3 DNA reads TGCGCCAGCAGACAGGGACTAGCGGGGAACAATGAGCAGTTCTTC.

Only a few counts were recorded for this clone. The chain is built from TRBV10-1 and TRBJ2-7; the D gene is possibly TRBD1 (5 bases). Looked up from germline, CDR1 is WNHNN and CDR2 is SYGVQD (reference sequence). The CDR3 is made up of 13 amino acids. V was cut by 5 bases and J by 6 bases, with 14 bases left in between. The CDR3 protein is CASSTDIPSEQYF. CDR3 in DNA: TGCGCCAGCAGTACGGACATCCCCAGCGAGCAGTACTTC.

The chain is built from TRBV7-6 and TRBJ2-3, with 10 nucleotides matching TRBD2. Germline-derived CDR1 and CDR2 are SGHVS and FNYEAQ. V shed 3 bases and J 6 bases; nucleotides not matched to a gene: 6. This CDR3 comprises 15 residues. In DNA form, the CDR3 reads TGTGCCAGCAGCTTTCCTAGCGGGGGAGTGGATACGCAGTATTTT. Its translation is CASSFPSGGVDTQYF.

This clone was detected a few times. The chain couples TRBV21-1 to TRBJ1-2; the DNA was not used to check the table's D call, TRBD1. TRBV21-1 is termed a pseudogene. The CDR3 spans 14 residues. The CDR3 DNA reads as TGTGCCAGCAGCAACACAGGGAGAGGGTATGGCTACACCTTC. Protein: CASSNTGRGYGYTF.